This TCR beta chain was recovered during a study of blood T cell repertoires in COVID-19 (dated by TCRdb to 2020 to 2022). Regarding the study in general: Collaborator samples came from the United States, Italy and Spain and covered acute and convalescent phases of COVID-19. The material from the prospective study consisted of cDNA or gDNA derived from T cells, B-cell-depleted T cells, or PBMCs. Subjects who had been exposed to COVID-19, were actively infected with it, or had recovered from it provided the deeply sampled blood TCRbeta repertoires that made up the dataset. The repertoires were released in a freely available public database meant as a resource for research on the immune response to SARS-CoV-2. The samples were drawn from two sources: the first 160 participants of the ongoing ImmuneRACE study, and fewer than 1,500 subjects contributed by 6 global collaborators. Sample metadata almost always included a de-identified subject ID, COVID-19 status, age in years and sex. Where available, HLA class I and class II types were taken from metadata supplied by the sample provider and were not determined by assay-based typing. The study at large found these results: Clinical and demographic metadata were provided uncurated, with the amount varying by source and participant.

The germline V gene sets CDR1 to ENHRY and CDR2 to SYGVKD. The CDR3 measures 14 amino acids from cysteine to phenylalanine. Left in the record is the CDR3 DNA by itself, 42 bases read in frame from the first base. A distance of 8 bases separates the germline ends of V and J, which lose 1 base and 4 bases respectively. This clone was counted only a few times. Its antigen target is currently unknown. Per-base quality was not reported, and no clone a single base away is much larger than it. The immunoSEQ Assay, a bias-controlled multiplex PCR, was used to amplify TCRbeta CDR3 regions from genomic DNA. The original pipeline was this. The number of nucleated cells in each sample was estimated by amplification of reference gene primers within the assay. To quantify the absolute abundance of each unique TCRbeta CDR3 rearrangement, sequence reads were collapsed and filtered. For each sample, productive Simpson clonality was calculated by taking the square root of Simpson's diversity index across productive rearrangements. TCRdb obtained this table from immuneACCESS and retained in-frame rearrangements with V and J assigned. These tables miss some clones; where compared with another copy, unresolved V genes account for less than half of the shortfall, and the remainder is unexplained. Clonal size and the V and J genes are those of that table, whereas D and trimming came from the DNA. The sample table contains some 45,000 clones; only one count was recorded for around 80% of them. In total, the top ten clones hold around 15% of the sample.

Collaborating institutions collected whole blood in K2EDTA tubes following their own protocols. For TCRbeta analysis, collaborators shipped samples in one of three forms: frozen whole blood, isolated PBMCs, or DNA extracted from either of those sample types. This TCR came from a human donor in a cohort sampled during active COVID-19. The chain joins TRBV10-3 to TRBJ1-5; the best D guess is TRBD1, with 5 bases matching. Sequences were obtained from peripheral blood. The nucleotide sequence reads TGTGCCATCAGTGAGTTGGGGGGAAATCAGCCCCAGCATTTT. Its translation reads: CAISELGGNQPQHF.